Listed here are 15 T cell receptor beta chains from one sample, sequenced in a study of immune cell composition in non-small cell lung cancer. Libraries were prepared by immunoSEQ multiplex PCR; TCRdb keeps only in-frame clonotypes and omits some of them. The sample carries 14,000 or so clones, approximately 81% recorded once. Sequencing was done on a sample of lung tumor tissue. These receptors came from a human donor with non-small cell lung cancer.

This sequence joins TRBV11-3 and TRBJ2-2; perhaps TRBD2 as D (6 bases). Between the trimmed V and J ends, which lost 0 bases and 5 bases, there was a span of 7 bases. CDR3 length equals 14 residues. Per germline, CDR1 SGHNT and CDR2 YENEEA. This chain's CDR3 is CASSLDRGTGELFF. The CDR3 DNA reads as TGTGCCAGCAGCTTAGATCGGGGGACCGGGGAGCTGTTTTTT.

The rearrangement links TRBV7-8 to TRBJ1-5; D remains ambiguous. Trimming removed 0 bases from V and 0 bases from J, with 9 bases in between. Germline V lookup: CDR1 SGHVS, CDR2 FQNEAQ. The CDR3 spans 16 residues. The CDR3 DNA reads as TGTGCCAGCAGCTTAGCGCAAAGAATTAGCAATCAGCCCCAGCATTTT. It is translated as CASSLAQRISNQPQHF.

A remark on this clone: At the DNA level, this CDR3 is encoded by other sequences in the same sample as well. This chain joins TRBV7-8 and TRBJ2-5; D not certain. CDR1 and CDR2 from the germline V gene are SGHVS and FQNEAQ. CDR3 size: 13 residues. Between the trimmed V and J ends, which lost 5 bases and 3 bases, there was a span of 10 bases. This chain's CDR3 is CASSHGREETQYF. The CDR3 DNA is TGTGCCAGCAGCCACGGACGGGAAGAGACCCAGTACTTC.

This clone was recorded once. The chain uses TRBV20-1 and TRBJ2-1; either TRBD1 or TRBD2 may fit D (5 bases each). The germline V and J ends were trimmed by 4 bases and 9 bases, with 10 bases remaining between them. Germline V CDR1 and CDR2: DFQATT, SNEGSKA (reference sequence). CDR3 length equals 11 residues. The DNA of the CDR3 is TGCAGTGCTAAGGGGACGGGTGAGCAGTTCTTC. Its translation is CSAKGTGEQFF.

V gene TRBV7-2 combines with J gene TRBJ2-7, with 8 bases lining up with TRBD2. From germline, CDR1 is SGHTA and CDR2 FQGNSA. This CDR3 comprises 16 residues. The junction had 13 bases not matched to a gene; V was cut back by 5 bases and J by 4 bases. CDR3 DNA sequence: TGTGCCAGCAGCCGATCCTCGGGGGGGCCCTCTTACGAGCAGTACTTC. This gives the protein CASSRSSGGPSYEQYF.

The chain couples TRBV4-1 to TRBJ2-1, with TRBD1 matching 9 bases. V lost 1 base and J lost 8; bases outside the gene matches: 9. CDR1 and CDR2 (germline): MGHRA, YSYEKL. The CDR3 sequence is 16 residues long. In DNA, the CDR3 is TGCGCCAGCAGCCAAGTTACAGGGGGCTTTTCAGATGAGCAGTTCTTC. It translates to CASSQVTGGFSDEQFF.

This clone was recorded once. The chain couples TRBV6-1 to TRBJ1-1; D call uncertain. This CDR3 has 14 residues. In germline, CDR1 is MNHNS, CDR2 SASEGT. Trimming cost V 6 bases and J 7 bases, with 18 bases left between them. The CDR3 coding sequence is TGTGCCAGCAGGGAACCCTTAGACTGGCTTGAAGCTTTCTTT. Translating it yields CASREPLDWLEAFF.

J is TRBJ2-7 and V is TRBV7-8, with D unresolved. V was pared by 1 base and J by 5 bases, with 9 bases between. From germline, CDR1 is SGHVS and CDR2 FQNEAQ. There are 13 residues in the CDR3. The CDR3 region has the DNA TGTGCCAGCAGCTTAGGAGGTGGCCACGAGCAGTACTTC. As protein: CASSLGGGHEQYF.

The genes are TRBV28 and TRBJ2-7; D is possibly TRBD1 or TRBD2 (5 bases each). Trimming stripped 5 bases from V and 2 bases from J, with 10 bases between. The CDR3 is 13 amino acids. Germline V gene sequence: CDR1 MDHEN, CDR2 SYDVKM. CDR3 sequence (DNA): TGTGCCAGCAGTGGGGACGGAACCTACGAGCAGTACTTC. This translates into CASSGDGTYEQYF.

Turning to this clone: Relative to the germline gene, one junction end is altered; a read error may explain this. This chain connects TRBV7-7 to TRBJ2-7, with D hard to call. From germline, CDR1 is SSHAT and CDR2 FNYEAQ (reference sequence). There are 9 residues in the CDR3. As DNA, the CDR3 is TGTGCCAGCAGCTTGCATGGGCGGTTC. Its protein product is CASSLHGRF. Filled out from reference TRBV7-7 and TRBJ2-7, the complete variable domain reads GAGVSQSPRYKVTKRGQDVTLRCDPISSHATLYWYQQALGQGPEFLTYFNYEAQPDKSGLPSDRFSAERPEGSISTLTIQRTEQRDSAMYRCASSLHGRFGPGTRLTVT.

The J gene is TRBJ1-2, the V gene TRBV5-1; D may be TRBD1 (5 bases). Germline loops: CDR1 SGHRS, CDR2 YFSETQ. Trimming removed 4 bases from V and 2 bases from J, with 6 bases in between. This CDR3 contains 12 residues. The CDR3 region has the DNA TGCGCCAGCAGCCGGGACAACTATGGCTACACCTTC. It is translated as CASSRDNYGYTF.

Note on this clone: This likely came from a read error, as a far larger clone is one base away. The CDR3 protein is CASSEGLAAYEQYF. As DNA, the CDR3 is TGTGCCAGCAGCGAGGGACTAGCGGCCTACGAGCAGTACTTC. The rearrangement links TRBV27 to TRBJ2-7, with 11 nucleotides matching TRBD2. Losses at the gene ends were 6 bases for V and 2 bases for J; bases not matched to a gene: 3. The germline gives CDR1 MNHEY, CDR2 SMNVEV (reference sequence). CDR3 size: 14 residues.

A remark on this clone: The sample has other DNA sequences that encode this CDR3 too. V gene TRBV21-1 combines with J gene TRBJ1-5. TRBV21-1 is an annotated pseudogene. The CDR3 is 16 amino acids. CDR3 residues: CASSVGSGENHQPQHF. The CDR3 DNA sequence: TGTGCCAGCAGCGTGGGGAGTGGGGAGAACCATCAGCCCCAGCATTTT.

The rearrangement links TRBV7-3 to TRBJ2-3; D may match TRBD1 or TRBD2 (6 bases each). The CDR3 sequence is 15 residues long. Germline V gene data show CDR1 as SGHTA and CDR2 as FQGTGA. V was cut by 2 bases and J by 0 bases, with 9 bases left in between. Written as DNA, the CDR3 is TGTGCCAGCAGCTTAGCGGGACATAGCACAGATACGCAGTATTTT. It specifies CASSLAGHSTDTQYF.

The chain joins TRBV4-2 to TRBJ1-2; the D is unclear. The CDR3 is made up of 16 amino acids. The germline V and J ends were trimmed by 3 bases and 3 bases, with 17 bases remaining between them. Germline values: CDR1 LGHNA, CDR2 YNFKEQ. The CDR3 reads CASSQAQEPSDYGYTF. As DNA, the CDR3 is TGTGCCAGCAGCCAGGCGCAGGAGCCCTCCGACTATGGCTACACCTTC.